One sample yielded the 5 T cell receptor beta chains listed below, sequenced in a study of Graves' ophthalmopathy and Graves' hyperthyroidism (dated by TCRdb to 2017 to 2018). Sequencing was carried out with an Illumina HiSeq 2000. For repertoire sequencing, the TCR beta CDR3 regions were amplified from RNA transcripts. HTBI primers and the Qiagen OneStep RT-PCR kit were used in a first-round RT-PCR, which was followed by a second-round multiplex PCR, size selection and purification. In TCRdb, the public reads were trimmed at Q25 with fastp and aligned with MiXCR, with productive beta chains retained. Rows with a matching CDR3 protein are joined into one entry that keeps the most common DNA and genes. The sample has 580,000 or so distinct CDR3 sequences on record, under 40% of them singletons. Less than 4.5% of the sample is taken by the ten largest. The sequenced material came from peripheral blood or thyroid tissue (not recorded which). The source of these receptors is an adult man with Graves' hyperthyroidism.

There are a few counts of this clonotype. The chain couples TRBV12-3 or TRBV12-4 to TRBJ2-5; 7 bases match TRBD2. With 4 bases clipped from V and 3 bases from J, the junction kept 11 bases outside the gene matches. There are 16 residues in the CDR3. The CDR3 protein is CASSSWGGGDKETQYF. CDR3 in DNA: TGTGCCAGCAGTTCCTGGGGGGGAGGAGACAAAGAGACCCAGTACTTC.

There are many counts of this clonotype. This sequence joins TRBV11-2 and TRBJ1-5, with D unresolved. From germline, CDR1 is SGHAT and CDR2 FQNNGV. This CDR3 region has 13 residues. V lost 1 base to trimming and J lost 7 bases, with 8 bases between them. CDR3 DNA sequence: TGTGCCAGCAGCTTAGGTCAGCACCAGCCCCAGCATTTT. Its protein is CASSLGQHQPQHF.

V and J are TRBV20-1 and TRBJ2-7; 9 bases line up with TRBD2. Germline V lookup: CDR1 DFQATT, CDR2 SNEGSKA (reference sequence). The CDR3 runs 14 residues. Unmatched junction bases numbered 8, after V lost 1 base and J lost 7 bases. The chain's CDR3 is CSARVGTSLDEQYF. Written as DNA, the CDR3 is TGCAGTGCTAGAGTTGGGACTAGCCTCGATGAGCAGTACTTC.

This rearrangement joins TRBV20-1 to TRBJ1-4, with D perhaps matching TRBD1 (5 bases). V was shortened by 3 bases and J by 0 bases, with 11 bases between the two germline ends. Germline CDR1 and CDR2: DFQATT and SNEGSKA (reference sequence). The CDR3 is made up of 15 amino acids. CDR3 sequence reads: CSASEGGATNEKLFF. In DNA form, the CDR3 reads TGCAGTGCTAGCGAGGGAGGGGCAACTAATGAAAAACTGTTTTTT.

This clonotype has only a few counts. The CDR3 sequence: CASSSPQGYTGELFF. In DNA, the CDR3 is TGTGCCAGCAGTTCTCCACAGGGGTACACCGGGGAGCTGTTTTTT. The chain uses TRBV12-3 or TRBV12-4 and TRBJ2-2; the match to TRBD1 covers 7 bases. This CDR3 contains 15 residues. The V gene end was trimmed by 4 bases and the J gene end by 3 bases; junction bases not matched to a gene: 5.